Shown below are 6 T cell receptor beta chains from a single sample sequenced in a study of regulatory T cells in long-lasting Graves disease. Arm-PCR with iRepertoire HTBI primers amplified the CDR3 regions for these TCR beta libraries. TCRdb re-called the multiplex PCR reads through MiXCR, storing one row per CDR3 protein. Counted here are 400,000 to 550,000 distinct CDR3 sequences, more than 12% occurring once; the ten biggest clones make up approximately 15%. The time point denotes: newly diagnosed GD, antithyroid drugs for less than 3 months. PBMC RNA was the source of the TCR library. These data were also filed under a second study, of T cells in Graves' hyperthyroidism and ophthalmopathy.

This material consisted of peripheral blood mononuclear cells (PBMCs), taken at new diagnosis, from a patient treated with antithyroid drugs. These receptors were taken from a woman between 25 and 40 years old with Graves disease.

In this sample, this clonotype turned up many times. This chain joins TRBV10-3 and TRBJ1-1; tentative D call: TRBD1 (6 bases). The CDR3 sequence is 13 residues long. V shed 3 bases and J shed 6 bases, with 11 bases lying between them. Germline-derived CDR1 and CDR2 are ENHRY and SYGVKD. CDR3 sequence reads: CAISDRGASEAFF. CDR3 sequence (DNA): TGTGCCATCAGTGATCGGGGGGCCTCTGAAGCTTTCTTT.

This clonotype was observed at least ten times. The chain recombines TRBV6-1 with TRBJ2-7, with D tentatively TRBD2 (5 bases). Germline V gene sequence: CDR1 MNHNS, CDR2 SASEGT. The CDR3 runs to 15 residues. With 5 bases removed from V and 1 base from J, the gap between germline ends came to 15 bases. CDR3: CASSNARGPSYEQYF. For the CDR3, the DNA is TGTGCCAGCAGTAACGCCCGCGGGCCTTCCTACGAGCAGTACTTC.

The table lists this clonotype with many counts. The chain combines TRBV13 with TRBJ2-3, with TRBD2 identical over 7 bases. The J segment lost 8 bases and the V segment lost 5 bases, leaving 16 bases of the junction unmatched. Germline V CDR1 and CDR2: PRHDT, FYEKMQ (reference sequence). This CDR3 has 16 residues. The DNA for the CDR3 is TGTGCCAGCAGCCTAACGAGCGGGATCCTCTCCGTTACGCAGTATTTT. Translated: CASSLTSGILSVTQYF.

About this clonotype itself: A much more abundant neighbour one base away suggests this may be a read error. In nucleotides, the CDR3 is TGTGCCAGCAGTGAATGGGGGGACACTGAAGCTTTCTTT. This sequence encodes CASSEWGDTEAFF. This sequence joins TRBV25-1 and TRBJ1-1; tentative D call: TRBD1 (5 bases). With 1 base removed from V and 3 bases from J, the gap between germline ends came to 6 bases. Germline CDR1 is MGHDK and CDR2 is SYGVNS. The CDR3 has 13 amino acids.

This clonotype was counted a few times. Written as DNA, the CDR3 is TGTGCCAGCAGTCTGGGGTCCTTCGGCACTGGAAACACCATATATTTT. Protein sequence: CASSLGSFGTGNTIYF. The V call is TRBV6-2 or TRBV6-3, the J call TRBJ1-3; D uncertain. The CDR3 runs to 16 residues. V lost 5 bases to trimming and J lost 2 bases, with 16 bases between them. Germline V gives CDR1 MNHEY, CDR2 SVGEGT.

Details on this clonotype: A much more abundant neighbour one base away suggests this may be a read error. The CDR3 loop reads CASSQGRYRGPDQPQHF. The CDR3 DNA is TGTGCCAGCAGCCAAGGCCGGTACAGGGGGCCGGATCAGCCCCAGCATTTT. The genes are TRBV3-1 and TRBJ1-5, with 9 bases that match TRBD1. The CDR3 totals 17 residues. Trimming at V came to 1 base and at J to 5 bases, leaving 9 bases not matched to a gene. The germline V gene has CDR1 LGHDT and CDR2 YNNKEL (reference sequence).